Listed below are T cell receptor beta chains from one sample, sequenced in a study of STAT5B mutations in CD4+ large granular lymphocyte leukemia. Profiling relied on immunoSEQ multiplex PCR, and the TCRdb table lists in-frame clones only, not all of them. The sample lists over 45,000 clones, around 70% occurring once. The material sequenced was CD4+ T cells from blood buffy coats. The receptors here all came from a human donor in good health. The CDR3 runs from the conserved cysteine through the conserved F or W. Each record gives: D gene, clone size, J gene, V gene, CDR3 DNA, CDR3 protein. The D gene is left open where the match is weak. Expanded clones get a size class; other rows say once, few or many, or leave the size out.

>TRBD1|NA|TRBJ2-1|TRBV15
TGTGCCACCAGCAAGGACAGGGGCGCCTACAATGAGCAGTTCTTC
CATSKDRGAYNEQFF
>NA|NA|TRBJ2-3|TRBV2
TGTGCCAGCAGCCCCCAGGGGTCGGCAGATACGCAGTATTTT
CASSPQGSADTQYF
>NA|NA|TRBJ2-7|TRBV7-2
TGTGCCAGCAGCTTTGGCAGGGGAGGCTACGAGCAGTACTTC
CASSFGRGGYEQYF
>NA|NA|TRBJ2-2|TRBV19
TGTGCCAGTAGTCCCCGCACCGGGGAGCTGTTTTTT
CASSPRTGELFF
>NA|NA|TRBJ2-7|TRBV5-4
TGTGCCAGCAGCTTCCGGGCAGAAGGCGAGCAGTACTTC
CASSFRAEGEQYF
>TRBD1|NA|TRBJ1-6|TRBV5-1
TGCGCCAGCAGCCTACAGGGGGCCAATTCACCCCTCCACTTT
CASSLQGANSPLHF
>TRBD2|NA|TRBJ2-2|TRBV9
TGTGCCAGCAGCCTAGCGGGGGGGCTAAACACCGGGGAGCTGTTTTTT
CASSLAGGLNTGELFF
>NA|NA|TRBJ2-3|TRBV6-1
TGTGCCAGCACCCAGGGTAGGGATGCAGATACGCAGTATTTT
CASTQGRDADTQYF
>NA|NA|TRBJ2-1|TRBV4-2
TGTGCCAGCAGCCAGGACAATAACAATGAGCAGTTCTTC
CASSQDNNNEQFF
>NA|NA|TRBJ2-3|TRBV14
TGTGCCAGCAGCCTTTGGGGCAGCACAGATACGCAGTATTTT
CASSLWGSTDTQYF
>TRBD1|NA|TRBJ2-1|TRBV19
TGTGCCAGTCGTCCCGGGACAGGGATGGCCTACAATGAGCAGTTCTTC
CASRPGTGMAYNEQFF
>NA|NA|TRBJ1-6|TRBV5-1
TGCGCCAGCAGCTTGGCGCCAGGGGAGATTTGGAATTCACCCCTCCACTTT
CASSLAPGEIWNSPLHF
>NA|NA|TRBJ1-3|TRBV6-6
TGTGCCAGCAGTTGGGACTTCTCTGGAAACACCATATATTTT
CASSWDFSGNTIYF
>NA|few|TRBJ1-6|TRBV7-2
TGTGCCAGCAGCTCGAGACGGGAAAGTAATTCACCCCTCCACTTT
CASSSRRESNSPLHF
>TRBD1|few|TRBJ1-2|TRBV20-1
TGCAGTGCCCCGACAGGGGACGGCTACACCTTC
CSAPTGDGYTF
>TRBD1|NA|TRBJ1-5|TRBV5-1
TGCGCCAGCAGCTTGGGGGGACAGAGCAATCAGCCCCAGCATTTT
CASSLGGQSNQPQHF
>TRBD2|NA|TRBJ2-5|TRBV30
TGTGCCTGGAGTGGCGGGGGTCCTCAAGAGACCCAGTACTTC
CAWSGGGPQETQYF
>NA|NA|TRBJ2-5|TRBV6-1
TGTGCCAGCAGTCCGGGCTGGGCGACCCAGTACTTC
CASSPGWATQYF
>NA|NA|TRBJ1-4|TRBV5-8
TGTGCCAGCAGCTTCCTGAGAGAAAAACTGTTTTTT
CASSFLREKLFF
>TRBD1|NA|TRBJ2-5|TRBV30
TGTGCCTTAACCTTGACAGGGGGGACCCAAGAGACCCAGTACTTC
CALTLTGGTQETQYF
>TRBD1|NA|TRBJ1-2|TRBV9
TGTGCCAGCAGCGGAGGGACAGGGAAGGGAACGGGCTACACCTTC
CASSGGTGKGTGYTF
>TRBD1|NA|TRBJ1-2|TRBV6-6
TGTGCCAGCAAGATTCAGGGGGAGAGCTATGGCTACACCTTC
CASKIQGESYGYTF
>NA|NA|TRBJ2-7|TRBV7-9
TGTGCCAGCGGACGATACGAGCAGTACTTC
CASGRYEQYF
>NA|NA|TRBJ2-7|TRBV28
TGTGCCAGCGCTCCCCCCGGGGGGCATTACGAGCAGTACTTC
CASAPPGGHYEQYF
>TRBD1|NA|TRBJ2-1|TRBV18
TGTGCCAGCTCCTCGGGGACAGGTGATTACAATGAGCAGTTCTTC
CASSSGTGDYNEQFF
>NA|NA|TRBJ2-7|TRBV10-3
TGTGCCATCGCTCCCGGGCCCTCCGACTACGAGCAGTACTTC
CAIAPGPSDYEQYF
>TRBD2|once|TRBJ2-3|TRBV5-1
TGCGCCAGCAGCTTGCTCGGGCCTAGCGGGGGGGTAAGCACAGATACGCAGTATTTT
CASSLLGPSGGVSTDTQYF
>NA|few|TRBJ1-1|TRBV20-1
TGCAGTGCCCGACAGGACACTGAAGCTTTCTTT
CSARQDTEAFF
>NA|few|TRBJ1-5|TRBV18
TGTGCCAGCTCACCTGCTGCAGGGAACGCAGGCAATCAGCCCCAGCATTTT
CASSPAAGNAGNQPQHF
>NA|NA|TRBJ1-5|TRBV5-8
TGTGCCAGCAGCTTACAGGGAGATGTGGATCAGCCCCAGCATTTT
CASSLQGDVDQPQHF
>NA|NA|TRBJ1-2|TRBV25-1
TGTGCCAGCAGTGAGGACGGCGGAGGCTACACCTTC
CASSEDGGGYTF
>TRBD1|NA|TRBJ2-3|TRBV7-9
TGTGCCAGCAGCTTGGCTTCGGGACAGGTGGGGGCAGATACGCAGTATTTT
CASSLASGQVGADTQYF
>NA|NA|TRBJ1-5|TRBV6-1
TGTGCCAGCAGTGATGGGCAGCCCCAGCATTTT
CASSDGQPQHF
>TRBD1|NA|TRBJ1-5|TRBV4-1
TGCGCCAGCAGCCAAGACTGGGGACAGGGATATCAGCCCCAGCATTTT
CASSQDWGQGYQPQHF
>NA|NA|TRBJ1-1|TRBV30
TGTGCCTGGAGTGTATTGTACACTGAAGCTTTCTTT
CAWSVLYTEAFF
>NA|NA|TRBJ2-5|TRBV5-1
TGCGCCAGCAGCGTACTAGGGGGGCAAGAGACCCAGTACTTC
CASSVLGGQETQYF
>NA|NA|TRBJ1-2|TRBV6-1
TGTGCCACCCGGCATTTTGAAGGGCGAGGCTACACCTTC
CATRHFEGRGYTF
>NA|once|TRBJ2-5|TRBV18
TGTGCCAGCTCACTCCGCAACCAAGAGACCCAGTACTTC
CASSLRNQETQYF
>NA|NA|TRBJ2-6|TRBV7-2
TGTGCCAGCAGCTTACACAGAGGGGCTGGGGCCAACGTCCTGACTTTC
CASSLHRGAGANVLTF
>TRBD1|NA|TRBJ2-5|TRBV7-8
TGTGCCAGCAGCCTCGGGACAGTCCAAGAGACCCAGTACTTC
CASSLGTVQETQYF
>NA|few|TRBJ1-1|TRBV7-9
TGTGCCAGCAGCTTAGACAGATACACTGAAGCTTTCTTT
CASSLDRYTEAFF
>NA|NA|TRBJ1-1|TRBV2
TGTGCCAGCAGTGATCGGACGGTGAACACTGAAGCTTTCTTT
CASSDRTVNTEAFF
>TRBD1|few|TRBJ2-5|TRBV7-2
TGTGCCAGCAGCCCACAGGGACAGGGGGGAGCGGAGACCCAGTACTTC
CASSPQGQGGAETQYF
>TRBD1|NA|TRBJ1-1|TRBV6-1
TGTGCCAGCAGTGGTACAGGGGGCACGGACACTGAAGCTTTCTTT
CASSGTGGTDTEAFF
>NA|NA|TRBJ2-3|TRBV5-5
TGTGCCAGCAGCTTGTGGCCCCTTAGCACAGATACGCAGTATTTT
CASSLWPLSTDTQYF
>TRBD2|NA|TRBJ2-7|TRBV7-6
TGTGCCAGCAGCTTACAACTAGCGGGAAGCGGGGAGCAGTACTTC
CASSLQLAGSGEQYF
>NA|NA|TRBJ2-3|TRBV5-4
TGTGCCAGCAGCCGGGTGGAGAGTGAGTTTGGGACAGATACGCAGTATTTT
CASSRVESEFGTDTQYF
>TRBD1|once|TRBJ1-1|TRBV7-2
TGTGCCAGCAGCTTATCTGGGGGACAGGGACGAGAAGCTTTCTTT
CASSLSGGQGREAFF
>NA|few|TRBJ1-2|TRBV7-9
TGTGCCAGCAGCTTACTAGGACAGACCACCTATGGCTACACCTTC
CASSLLGQTTYGYTF
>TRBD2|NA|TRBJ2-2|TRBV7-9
TGTGCCAGCAGCTCACTAGCGGGGCGGGCCGGGGAGCTGTTTTTT
CASSSLAGRAGELFF
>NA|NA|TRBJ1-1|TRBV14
TGTGCCAGCAGCCGTCGGGGCACTGAAGCTTTCTTT
CASSRRGTEAFF
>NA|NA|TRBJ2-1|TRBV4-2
TGTGCCAGCAGCCAAGACCGCGGAGTCAGCGAGCAGTTCTTC
CASSQDRGVSEQFF
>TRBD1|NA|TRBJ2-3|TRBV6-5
TGTGCCAGCGGATCATGGACAGGGGTGGGGGATACGCAGTATTTT
CASGSWTGVGDTQYF
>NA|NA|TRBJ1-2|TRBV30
TGTGCCTGGAGCACCGGGCCCCTGGGGGCCTATGGCTACACCTTC
CAWSTGPLGAYGYTF